The clone carrying this TCR beta chain appeared many times. Its antigen is unknown. Trimming cost V 0 bases and J 0 bases, with 15 bases left between them. This CDR3 is 17 amino acids long. Germline V gives CDR1 DFQATT, CDR2 SNEGSKA (reference sequence). This specimen comes from a study of Graves' ophthalmopathy and Graves' hyperthyroidism. CAS ≥3, NOSPECS ≥4, moderate-to-severe activity and duration under 3 months marked donors with ophthalmopathy. Symptoms, serum thyroxine and TRAb, thyroid ultrasound, and orbital computed tomography formed the diagnostic basis. What supplied the PBMCs was 7.5 to 10 ml of fresh peripheral blood. Scientists amplified the TCR beta CDR3 regions from RNA transcripts. The first-round RT-PCR employed HTBI primers together with the Qiagen OneStep RT-PCR kit. A multiplex PCR was then performed as the second round. Using its own MiXCR run on the multiplex PCR reads, TCRdb lists one record per CDR3 protein. Of about 370,000 distinct CDR3 sequences detected, about 17% appear once; the ten largest clones hold roughly 1.5%.

Findings of the study overall: Most clonotypes expanded in thyroid above 0.001 frequency were present in blood too.

The source of this sequence is a woman aged 18-35 years with Graves' ophthalmopathy. The chain has TRBV20-1 and TRBJ1-3; D not certain. The sequencing input was peripheral blood. In DNA, the CDR3 is TGCAGTGCTAGAGATCCTATTTCAGGACGCTCTGGAAACACCATATATTTT. This sequence encodes CSARDPISGRSGNTIYF.